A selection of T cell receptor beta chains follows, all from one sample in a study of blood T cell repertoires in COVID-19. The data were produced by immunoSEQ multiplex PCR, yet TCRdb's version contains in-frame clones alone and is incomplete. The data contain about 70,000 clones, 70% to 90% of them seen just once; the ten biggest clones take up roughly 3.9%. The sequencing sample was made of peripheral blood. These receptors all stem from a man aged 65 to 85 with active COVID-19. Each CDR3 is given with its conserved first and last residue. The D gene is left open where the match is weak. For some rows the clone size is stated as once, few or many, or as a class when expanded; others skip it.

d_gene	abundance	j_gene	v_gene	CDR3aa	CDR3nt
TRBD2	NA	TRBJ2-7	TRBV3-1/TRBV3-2	CASSQEFGGSIHEQYF	TGTGCCAGCAGCCAAGAGTTTGGCGGGAGTATCCACGAGCAGTACTTC
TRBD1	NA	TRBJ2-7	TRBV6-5	CASSYPQGAPYEQYF	TGTGCCAGCAGTTACCCCCAGGGGGCCCCCTACGAGCAGTACTTC
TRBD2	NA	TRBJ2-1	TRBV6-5	CASTKTGTRGEQFF	TGTGCCAGCACCAAAACCGGGACTAGGGGTGAGCAGTTCTTC
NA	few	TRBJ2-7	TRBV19	CASSIGGPKLEQYF	TGTGCCAGTAGTATCGGAGGGCCTAAGCTCGAGCAGTACTTC
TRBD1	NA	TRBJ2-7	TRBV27	CASSYRTGVILGEQYF	TGTGCCAGCAGTTACCGGACAGGGGTGATCCTGGGGGAGCAGTACTTC
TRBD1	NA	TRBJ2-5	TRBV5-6	CASSFGGQEGRETQYF	TGTGCCAGCAGCTTCGGAGGACAGGAAGGTCGGGAGACCCAGTACTTC
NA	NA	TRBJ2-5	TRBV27	CASKTGGGQETQYF	TGTGCCAGCAAAACAGGGGGGGGGCAAGAGACCCAGTACTTC
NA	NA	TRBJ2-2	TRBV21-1	CASSKPGGTNTGELFF	TGTGCCAGCAGCAAACCAGGGGGTACGAACACCGGGGAGCTGTTTTTT
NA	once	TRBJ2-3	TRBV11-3	CASSPLTGIRSTDTQYF	TGTGCCAGCAGCCCCCTTACAGGGATCCGTAGCACAGATACGCAGTATTTT
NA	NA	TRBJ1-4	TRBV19	CASSGAGTTNEKLFF	TGTGCCAGTAGTGGGGCCGGCACAACTAATGAAAAACTGTTTTTT